This T cell receptor beta chain was retrieved from a study of cytomegalovirus exposure and HLA in healthy donors. Study results and caveats: Cytomegalovirus-associated TCR beta chains were listed, numbering some 150.

Both 60 Vbeta primers and 13 Jbeta primers went into the PCR. The repertoire was sequenced with immunoSEQ multiplex PCR; TCRdb's copy has only in-frame clones and lacks some. The sample has 100,000 to 150,000 clones; about 80% are singletons. This clone has only one observation. What it binds is not known. CDR3 size: 14 residues. Trimming stripped 1 base from V and 3 bases from J, with 7 bases between. Germline CDR1 SNHLY, CDR2 FYNNEI. The receptor was isolated from a man aged 40-50 years in good health and CMV-seronegative. This chain uses TRBV2 with TRBJ2-1, with a possible D match to TRBD1 (5 bases). Sequencing was performed on PBMCs. In DNA form, the CDR3 reads TGTGCCAGCAGTGAAGATCAGGGCTACAATGAGCAGTTCTTC. Translation: CASSEDQGYNEQFF.